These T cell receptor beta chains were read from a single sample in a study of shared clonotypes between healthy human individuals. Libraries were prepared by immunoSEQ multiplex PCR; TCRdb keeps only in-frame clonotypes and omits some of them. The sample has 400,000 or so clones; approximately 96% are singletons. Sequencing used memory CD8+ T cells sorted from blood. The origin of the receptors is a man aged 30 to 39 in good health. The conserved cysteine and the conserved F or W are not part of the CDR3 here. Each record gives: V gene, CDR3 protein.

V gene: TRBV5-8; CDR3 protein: ASSPTEYTQY
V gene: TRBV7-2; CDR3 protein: ASSLIFSYNEQF
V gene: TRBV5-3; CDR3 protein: ARSDDRGNQPQH
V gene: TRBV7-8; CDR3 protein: ASSRDRFYNSPLH
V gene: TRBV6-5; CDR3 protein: ASSPGRSNQPQH
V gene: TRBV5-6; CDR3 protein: ASSLGVGYNEQF
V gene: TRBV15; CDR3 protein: ATSRGQTSASYEQY
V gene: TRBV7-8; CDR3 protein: ASSLVSPGANVLT
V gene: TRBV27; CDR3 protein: ASSPGQTTNEKLF
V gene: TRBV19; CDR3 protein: ASSRTQGDGEKLF
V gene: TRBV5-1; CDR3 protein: ASSLAGPGEETQY
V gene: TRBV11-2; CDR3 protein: ASSLETGRHAPQY
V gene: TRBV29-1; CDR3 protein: SVDPGLHQETQY
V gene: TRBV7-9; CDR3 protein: ASSLIENTEAF
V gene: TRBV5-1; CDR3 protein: ASSLVPGGNQPQH
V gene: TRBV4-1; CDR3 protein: ASSQGRVNEQF